This TCR beta chain was identified in a study of radiotherapy plus CTLA-4 blockade in lung cancer. With 5 bases removed from V and 7 bases from J, the gap between germline ends came to 12 bases. This CDR3 has 11 residues. Germline CDR1 and CDR2: GTSNPN and SVGIG (reference sequence). Study-level results: Clones of tumor-derived TCRs expanded in blood after radiotherapy plus ipilimumab.

Points on this clone: Its target is not known.

The repertoire was sequenced with immunoSEQ multiplex PCR; TCRdb's copy has only in-frame clones and lacks some. The table shows about 49,000 clones, with approximately 79% occurring only once. This sequence was found in a human donor with non-small cell lung cancer who had stable disease on radiotherapy plus ipilimumab. This sample comprised peripheral blood, obtained from a patient treated with radiotherapy plus ipilimumab. The chain employs TRBV30 and TRBJ2-7, with D tentatively TRBD1 (6 bases). The CDR3 protein is CAWGTLKEQYF. CDR3 nucleotide sequence: TGTGCCTGGGGGACACTGAAGGAGCAGTACTTC. The complete variable domain, with remaining parts taken from reference TRBV30 and TRBJ2-7, reads SQTIHQWPATLVQPVGSPLSLECTVEGTSNPNLYWYRQAAGRGLQLLFYSVGIGQISSEVPQNLSASRPQDRQFILSSKKLLLSDSGFYLCAWGTLKEQYFGPGTRLTVT.